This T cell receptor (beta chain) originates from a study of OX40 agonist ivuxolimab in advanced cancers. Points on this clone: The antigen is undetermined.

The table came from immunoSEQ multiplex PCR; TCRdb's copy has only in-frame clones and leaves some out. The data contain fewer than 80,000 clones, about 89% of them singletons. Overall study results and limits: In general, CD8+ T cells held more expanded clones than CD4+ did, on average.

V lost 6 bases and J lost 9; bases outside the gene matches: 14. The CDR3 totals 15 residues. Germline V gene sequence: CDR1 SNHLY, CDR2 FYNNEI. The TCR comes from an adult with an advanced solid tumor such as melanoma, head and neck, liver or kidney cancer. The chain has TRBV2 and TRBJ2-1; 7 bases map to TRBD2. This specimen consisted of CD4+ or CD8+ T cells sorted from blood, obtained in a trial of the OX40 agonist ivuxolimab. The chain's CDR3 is CASRTGGRREGEQFF. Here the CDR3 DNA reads TGTGCCAGCAGAACTGGCGGGAGAAGGGAGGGTGAGCAGTTCTTC.